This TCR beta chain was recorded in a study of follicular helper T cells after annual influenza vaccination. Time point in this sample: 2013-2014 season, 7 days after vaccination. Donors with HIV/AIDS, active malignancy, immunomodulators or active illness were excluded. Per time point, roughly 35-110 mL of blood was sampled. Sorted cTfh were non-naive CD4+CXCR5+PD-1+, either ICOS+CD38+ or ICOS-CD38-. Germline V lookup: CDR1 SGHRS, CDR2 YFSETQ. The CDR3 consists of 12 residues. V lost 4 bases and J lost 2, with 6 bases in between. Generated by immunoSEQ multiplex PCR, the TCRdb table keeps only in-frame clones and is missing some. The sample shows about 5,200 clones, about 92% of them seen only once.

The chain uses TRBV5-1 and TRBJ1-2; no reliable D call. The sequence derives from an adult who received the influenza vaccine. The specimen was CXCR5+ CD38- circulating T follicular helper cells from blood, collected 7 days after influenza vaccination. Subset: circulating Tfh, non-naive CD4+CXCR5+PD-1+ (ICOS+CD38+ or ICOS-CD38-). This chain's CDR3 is CASSGENYGYTF. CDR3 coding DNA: TGCGCCAGCAGCGGAGAAAACTATGGCTACACCTTC.